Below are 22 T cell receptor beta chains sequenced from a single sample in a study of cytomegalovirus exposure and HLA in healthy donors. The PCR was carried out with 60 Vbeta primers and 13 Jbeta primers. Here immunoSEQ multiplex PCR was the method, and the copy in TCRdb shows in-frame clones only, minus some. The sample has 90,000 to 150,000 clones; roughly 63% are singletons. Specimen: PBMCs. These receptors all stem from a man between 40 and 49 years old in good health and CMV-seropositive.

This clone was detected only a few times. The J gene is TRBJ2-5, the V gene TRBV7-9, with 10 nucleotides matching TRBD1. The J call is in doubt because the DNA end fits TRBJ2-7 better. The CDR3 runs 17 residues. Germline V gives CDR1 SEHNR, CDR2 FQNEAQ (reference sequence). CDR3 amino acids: CASSSPEWDRGTYEQYF. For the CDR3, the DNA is TGTGCCAGCAGCTCCCCCGAGTGGGACAGGGGAACTTACGAGCAGTACTTC.

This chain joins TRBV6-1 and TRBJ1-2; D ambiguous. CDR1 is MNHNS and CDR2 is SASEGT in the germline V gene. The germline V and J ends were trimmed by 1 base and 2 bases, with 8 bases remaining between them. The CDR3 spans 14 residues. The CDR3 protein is CASSEGAGNYGYTF. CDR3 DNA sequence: TGTGCCAGCAGTGAAGGCGCGGGGAACTATGGCTACACCTTC.

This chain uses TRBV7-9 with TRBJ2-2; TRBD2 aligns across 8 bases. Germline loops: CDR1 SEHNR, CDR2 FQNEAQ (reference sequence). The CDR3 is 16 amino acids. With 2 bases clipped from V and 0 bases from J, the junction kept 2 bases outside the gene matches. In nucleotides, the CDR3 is TGTGCCAGCAGCTTACAACTAGCGGCGAACACCGGGGAGCTGTTTTTT. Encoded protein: CASSLQLAANTGELFF.

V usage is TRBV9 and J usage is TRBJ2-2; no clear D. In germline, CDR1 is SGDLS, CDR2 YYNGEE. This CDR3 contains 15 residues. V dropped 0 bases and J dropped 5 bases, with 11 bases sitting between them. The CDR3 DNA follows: TGTGCCAGCAGCGTAGTAGCAGATCAGACCGGGGAGCTGTTTTTT. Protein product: CASSVVADQTGELFF. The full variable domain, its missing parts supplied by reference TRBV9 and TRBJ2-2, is DSGVTQTPKHLITATGQRVTLRCSPRSGDLSVYWYQQSLDQGLQFLIQYYNGEERAKGNILERFSAQQFPDLHSELNLSSLELGDSALYFCASSVVADQTGELFFGEGSRLTVL.

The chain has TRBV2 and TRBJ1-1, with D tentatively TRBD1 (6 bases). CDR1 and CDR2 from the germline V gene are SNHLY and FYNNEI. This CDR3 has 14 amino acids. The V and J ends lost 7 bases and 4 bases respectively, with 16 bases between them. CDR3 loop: CASTLYRESTEAFF. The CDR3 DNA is TGTGCCAGCACCCTTTACAGGGAATCCACTGAAGCTTTCTTT.

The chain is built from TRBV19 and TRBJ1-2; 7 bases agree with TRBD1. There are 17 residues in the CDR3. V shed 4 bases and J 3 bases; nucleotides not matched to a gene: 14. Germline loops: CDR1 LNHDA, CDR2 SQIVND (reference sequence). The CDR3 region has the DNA TGTGCCAGTAGTAGTTACCCGGGACAGACTTTTTACTATGGCTACACCTTC. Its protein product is CASSSYPGQTFYYGYTF.

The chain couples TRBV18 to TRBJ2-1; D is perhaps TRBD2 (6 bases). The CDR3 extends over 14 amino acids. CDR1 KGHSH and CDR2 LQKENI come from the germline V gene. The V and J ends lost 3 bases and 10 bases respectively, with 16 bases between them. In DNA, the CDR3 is TGTGCCAGCTCACCCCGACTAGGAGGGACCGAGCAGTTCTTC. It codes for CASSPRLGGTEQFF.

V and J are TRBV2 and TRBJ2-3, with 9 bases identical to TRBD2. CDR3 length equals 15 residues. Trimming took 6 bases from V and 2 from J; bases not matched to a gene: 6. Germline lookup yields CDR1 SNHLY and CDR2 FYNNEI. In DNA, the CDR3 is TGTGCCAGCAGCGGGACTAGCTCTTCCACAGATACGCAGTATTTT. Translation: CASSGTSSSTDTQYF.

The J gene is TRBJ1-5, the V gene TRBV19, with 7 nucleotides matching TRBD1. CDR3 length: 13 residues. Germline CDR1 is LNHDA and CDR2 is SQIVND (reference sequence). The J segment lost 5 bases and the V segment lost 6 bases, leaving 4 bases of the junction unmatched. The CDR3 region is CASRYDRDQPQHF. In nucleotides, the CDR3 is TGTGCCAGTAGATATGACAGGGATCAGCCCCAGCATTTT.

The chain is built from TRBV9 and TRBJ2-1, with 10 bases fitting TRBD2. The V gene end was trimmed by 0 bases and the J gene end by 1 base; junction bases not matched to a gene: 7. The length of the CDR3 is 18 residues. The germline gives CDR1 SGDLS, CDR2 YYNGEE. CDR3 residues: CASSVESSGGLSYNEQFF. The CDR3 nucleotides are TGTGCCAGCAGCGTAGAGTCTAGCGGGGGTTTGTCCTACAATGAGCAGTTCTTC.

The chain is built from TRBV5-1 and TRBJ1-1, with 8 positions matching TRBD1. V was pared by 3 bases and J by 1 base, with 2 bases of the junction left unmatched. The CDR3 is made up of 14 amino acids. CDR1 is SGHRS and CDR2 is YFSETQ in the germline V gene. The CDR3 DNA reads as TGCGCCAGCAGCTCGACAGGGGCGAACACTGAAGCTTTCTTT. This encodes CASSSTGANTEAFF.

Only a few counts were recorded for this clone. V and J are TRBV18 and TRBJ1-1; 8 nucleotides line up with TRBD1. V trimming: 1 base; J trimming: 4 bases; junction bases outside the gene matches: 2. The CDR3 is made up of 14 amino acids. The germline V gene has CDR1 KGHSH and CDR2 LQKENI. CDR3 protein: CASSPQTGGTEAFF. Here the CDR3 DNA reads TGTGCCAGCTCACCACAAACAGGGGGCACTGAAGCTTTCTTT.

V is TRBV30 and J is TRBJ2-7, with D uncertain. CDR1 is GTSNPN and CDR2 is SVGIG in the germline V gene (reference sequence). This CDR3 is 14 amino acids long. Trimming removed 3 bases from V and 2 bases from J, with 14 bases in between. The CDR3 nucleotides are TGTGCCTGGAGAAATCCGCTAGTTCCCTACGAGCAGTACTTC. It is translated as CAWRNPLVPYEQYF.

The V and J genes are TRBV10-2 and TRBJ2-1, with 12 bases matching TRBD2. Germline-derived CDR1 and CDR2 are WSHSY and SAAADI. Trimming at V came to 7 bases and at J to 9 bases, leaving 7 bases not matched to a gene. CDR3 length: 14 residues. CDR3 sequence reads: CASNLAGGPSEQFF. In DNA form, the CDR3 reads TGCGCCAGCAACCTAGCGGGGGGGCCGAGTGAGCAGTTCTTC.

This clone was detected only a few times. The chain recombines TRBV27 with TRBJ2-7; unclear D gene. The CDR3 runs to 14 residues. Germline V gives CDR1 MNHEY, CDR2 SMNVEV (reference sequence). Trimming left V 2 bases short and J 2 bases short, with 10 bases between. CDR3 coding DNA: TGTGCCAGCAGTTTAAATGCAGAGGCCTACGAGCAGTACTTC. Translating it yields CASSLNAEAYEQYF.

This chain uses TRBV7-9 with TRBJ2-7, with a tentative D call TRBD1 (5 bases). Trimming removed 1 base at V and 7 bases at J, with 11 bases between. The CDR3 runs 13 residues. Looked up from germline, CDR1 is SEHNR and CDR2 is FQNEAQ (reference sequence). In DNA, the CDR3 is TGTGCCAGCAGCTTAGTTGGGGCGCGGGAGCAGTACTTC. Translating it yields CASSLVGAREQYF.

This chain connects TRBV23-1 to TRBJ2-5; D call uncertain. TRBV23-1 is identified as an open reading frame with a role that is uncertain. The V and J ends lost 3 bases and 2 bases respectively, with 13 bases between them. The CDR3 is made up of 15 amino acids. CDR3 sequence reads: CASSHQTTPQETQYF. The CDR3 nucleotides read TGCGCCAGCAGTCACCAAACGACACCTCAAGAGACCCAGTACTTC.

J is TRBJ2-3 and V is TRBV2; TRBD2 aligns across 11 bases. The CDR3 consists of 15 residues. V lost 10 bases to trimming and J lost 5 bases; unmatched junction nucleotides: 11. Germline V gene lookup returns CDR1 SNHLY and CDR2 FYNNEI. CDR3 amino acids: CANQETSGDGDTQYF. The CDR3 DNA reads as TGTGCCAACCAAGAGACTAGCGGGGATGGAGATACGCAGTATTTT.

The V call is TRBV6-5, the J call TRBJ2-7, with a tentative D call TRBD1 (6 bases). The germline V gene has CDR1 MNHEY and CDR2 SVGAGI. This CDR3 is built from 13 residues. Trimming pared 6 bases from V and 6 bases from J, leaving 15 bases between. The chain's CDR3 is CASSPRTDSEQYF. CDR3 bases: TGTGCCAGCAGCCCCCGGACAGACTCCGAGCAGTACTTC.

The CDR3 sequence: CASNFLSTDTQYF. As DNA, the CDR3 is TGTGCCAGCAACTTCCTTAGCACAGATACGCAGTATTTT. The chain combines TRBV7-9 with TRBJ2-3, with D unclear. This CDR3 has 13 residues. Germline loops: CDR1 SEHNR, CDR2 FQNEAQ (reference sequence). Between the trimmed V and J ends, which lost 7 bases and 0 bases, there was a span of 8 bases.

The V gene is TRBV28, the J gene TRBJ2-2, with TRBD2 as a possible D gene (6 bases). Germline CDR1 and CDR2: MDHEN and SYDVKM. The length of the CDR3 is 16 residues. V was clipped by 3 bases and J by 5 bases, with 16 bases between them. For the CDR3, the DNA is TGTGCCAGCAGTTTGACCGGGACTCTCATAACCGGGGAGCTGTTTTTT. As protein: CASSLTGTLITGELFF. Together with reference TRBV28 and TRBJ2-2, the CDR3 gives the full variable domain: DVKVTQSSRYLVKRTGEKVFLECVQDMDHENMFWYRQDPGLGLRLIYFSYDVKMKEKGDIPEGYSVSREKKERFSLILESASTNQTSMYLCASSLTGTLITGELFFGEGSRLTVL.

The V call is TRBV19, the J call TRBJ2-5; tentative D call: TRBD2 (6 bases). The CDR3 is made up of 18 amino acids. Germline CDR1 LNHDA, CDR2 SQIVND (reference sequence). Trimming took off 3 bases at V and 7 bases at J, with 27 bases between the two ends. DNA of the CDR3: TGTGCCAGTAGTATGGGAGGTTTCGCGGGGACGGATTTGGGGACCCAGTACTTC. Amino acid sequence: CASSMGGFAGTDLGTQYF.